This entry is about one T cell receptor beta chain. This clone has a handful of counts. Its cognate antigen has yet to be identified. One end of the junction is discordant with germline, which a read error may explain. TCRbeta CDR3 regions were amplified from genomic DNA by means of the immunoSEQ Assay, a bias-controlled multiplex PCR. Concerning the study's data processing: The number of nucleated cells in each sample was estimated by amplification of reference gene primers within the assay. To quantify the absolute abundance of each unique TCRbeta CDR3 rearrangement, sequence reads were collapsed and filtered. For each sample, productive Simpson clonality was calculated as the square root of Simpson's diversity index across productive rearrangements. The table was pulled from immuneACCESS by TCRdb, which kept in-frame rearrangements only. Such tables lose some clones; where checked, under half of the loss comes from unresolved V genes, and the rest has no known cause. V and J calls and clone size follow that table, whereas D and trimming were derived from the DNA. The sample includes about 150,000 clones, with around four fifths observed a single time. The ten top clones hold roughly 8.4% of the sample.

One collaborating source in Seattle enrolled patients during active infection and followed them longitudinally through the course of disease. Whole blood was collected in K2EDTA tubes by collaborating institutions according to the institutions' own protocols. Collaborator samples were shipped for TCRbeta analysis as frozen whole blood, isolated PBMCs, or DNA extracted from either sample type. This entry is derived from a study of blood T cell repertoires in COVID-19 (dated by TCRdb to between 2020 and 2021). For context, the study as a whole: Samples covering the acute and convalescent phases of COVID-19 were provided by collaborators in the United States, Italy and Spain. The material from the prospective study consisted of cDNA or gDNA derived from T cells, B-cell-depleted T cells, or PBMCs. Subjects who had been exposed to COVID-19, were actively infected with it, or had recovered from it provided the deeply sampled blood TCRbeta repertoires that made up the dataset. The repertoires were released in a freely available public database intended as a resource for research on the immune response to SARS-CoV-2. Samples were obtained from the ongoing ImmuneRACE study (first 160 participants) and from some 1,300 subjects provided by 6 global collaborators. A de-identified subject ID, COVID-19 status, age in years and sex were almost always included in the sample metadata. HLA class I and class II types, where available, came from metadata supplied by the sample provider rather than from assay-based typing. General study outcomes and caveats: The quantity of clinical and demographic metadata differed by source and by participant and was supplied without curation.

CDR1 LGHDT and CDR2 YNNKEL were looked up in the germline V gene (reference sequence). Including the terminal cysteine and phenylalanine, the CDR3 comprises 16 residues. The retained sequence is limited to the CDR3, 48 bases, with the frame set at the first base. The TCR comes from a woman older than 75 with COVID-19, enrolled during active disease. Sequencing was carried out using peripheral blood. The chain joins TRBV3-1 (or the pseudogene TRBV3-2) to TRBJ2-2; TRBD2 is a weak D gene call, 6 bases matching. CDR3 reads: CASSPGPGRNAGELFF. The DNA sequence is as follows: TGTGCCAGCAGCCCAGGCCCAGGGAGGAACGCCGGGGAGCTGTTTTTT.